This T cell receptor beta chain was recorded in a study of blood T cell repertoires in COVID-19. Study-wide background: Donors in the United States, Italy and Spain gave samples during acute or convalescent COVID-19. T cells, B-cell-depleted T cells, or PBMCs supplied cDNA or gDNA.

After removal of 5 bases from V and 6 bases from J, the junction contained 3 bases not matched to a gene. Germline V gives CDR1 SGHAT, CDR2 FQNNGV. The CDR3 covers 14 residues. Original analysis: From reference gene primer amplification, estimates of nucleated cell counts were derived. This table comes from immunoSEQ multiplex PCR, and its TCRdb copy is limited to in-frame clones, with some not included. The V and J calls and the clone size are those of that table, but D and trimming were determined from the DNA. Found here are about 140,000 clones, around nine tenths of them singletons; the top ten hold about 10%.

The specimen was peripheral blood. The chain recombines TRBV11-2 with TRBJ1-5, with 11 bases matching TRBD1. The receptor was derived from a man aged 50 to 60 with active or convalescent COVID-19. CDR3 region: CASSPGTGGQPQHF. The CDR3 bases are TGTGCCAGCAGCCCGGGGACAGGGGGTCAGCCCCAGCATTTT.